This T cell receptor (beta chain) was identified in a study of cytomegalovirus exposure and HLA in healthy donors (dated by TCRdb to the late 2010s). Looking at the study overall: A later analysis indicated that the 130 or so validation repertoires were generated on the platform also employed for the 650 to 850 repertoires of the first cohort. The aim of the study was to test whether cataloging public T cell receptors could identify signatures of past pathogen exposure. To predict cytomegalovirus infection status, the study combined high-throughput TCR immunosequencing, statistical association of individual TCRs with disease status, and machine learning. Besides the first cohort of approximately 710 subjects, a separate validation cohort made up of some 110 different subjects was used.

The library was prepared using the immunoSEQ multiplex PCR assay. The original methods were these. A statistical classification framework was built for diagnosing cytomegalovirus status from the catalog of TCR beta chain sequences. The table comes from immuneACCESS by way of TCRdb, which keeps in-frame sequences with V and J called. Part of the clones is missing from these tables; in studies checked, under half for an unresolved V gene and the rest for unknown reasons. The V and J calls and the clone size are those of that table, but D and trimming were determined from the DNA. This sample is represented by roughly 75,000 clones; about 94% of them were singletons. The top ten clones comprise approximately 2.1% of the sample. Donors formed part of the validation cohort, which comprised 120 subjects and was distinct from the first cohort of 666 subjects. Overall study outcomes, separate from this receptor: The validation cohort had no HLA typing available for a later analysis, so co-occurrence within that cohort was assessed over all 120 or so repertoires. Of the cluster scores, approximately 95% were above 0 in a later analysis, which found that TCRs clustered in the first cohort also tended to co-occur in the 95 to 150 validation repertoires. A few of the identified cytomegalovirus-associated TCR beta chains were confirmed in vitro to be specific for cytomegalovirus antigens. According to the authors, the approach could potentially be generalized to other disease states and immunological phenotypes. In the study, around 150 TCR beta chains were listed as associated with cytomegalovirus. Most TCR sequences were seen in very few donors, while some public TCRs were found in many individuals. The classifier was reported to diagnose cytomegalovirus status with high specificity and sensitivity in both the original cohort and the validation cohort.

V is reduced by 1 base and J by 7 bases, leaving a spacing of 20 bases between them. Its CDR3 holds 16 amino acids, cysteine through phenylalanine. Of the read, only the CDR3 DNA is kept; its 48 bases are in frame from base 1. Taken from the germline V gene, the CDR1 and CDR2 loops are SGHDT and YYEEEE. Comment on this clone: Its target antigen remains unknown. Within one base of it there is no much larger clone, and no base qualities were kept.

The V and J segments used are TRBV5-6 and TRBJ2-5; a tentative D match to TRBD2 spans 5 bases. The sequence was collected from a woman under 30 in good health and CMV-seronegative. The sequencing sample was made of PBMCs. The encoded CDR3 is CASSLLGDPERGTQYF. The DNA reads TGTGCCAGCAGCTTGTTGGGAGACCCGGAGCGAGGGACCCAGTACTTC.